This TCR beta chain was identified in a study of molecular identifiers for immune sequencing clone quantification. Study findings and constraints: Spiked TCR RNA from one Jurkat cell reportedly showed up when mixed among 950,000 to 1,000,000 naive cells. Barcode collisions between identical TCR molecules could shrink estimates of highly expanded clone sizes. More than 97% of effector molecules, versus under 1% of naive-cell molecules, belonged to clones above 20 RNA copies.

This clonotype was found many times. Its antigen is undetermined. Germline lookup yields CDR1 DFQATT and CDR2 SNEGSKA (reference sequence). V shed 3 bases, J shed 3 bases, and the junction held 1 base outside the gene matches. The CDR3 totals 13 residues. Library preparation followed earlier protocols using designated TCR primers. Each CDR3 protein is one row after TCRdb ran MiXCR on the PCR reads. The sample holds over 600,000 distinct CDR3 sequences; just under 20% are singletons and the top ten take approximately 0.9%. Sequencing used naive CD8+ T cells from blood, with Jurkat cell RNA spiked in. Subset noted: FACS-sorted CD8+CD4-CCR7+CD45RA+ naive T cells. The chain joins TRBV20-1 to TRBJ2-2, with 7 bases fitting TRBD1. The receptor was isolated from a human donor in good health. Some libraries in this study had Jurkat cell RNA spiked in. The DNA of the CDR3 is TGCAGTGCTAGGGACAGGCACACCGGGGAGCTGTTTTTT. This sequence encodes CSARDRHTGELFF.